A few counts support the clone carrying this T cell receptor (beta chain). This CDR3 spans 15 amino acids. CDR1 SGHTA and CDR2 FQGTGA come from the germline V gene. Trimming left V 2 bases short and J 3 bases short, with 14 bases between. The sorted Tregs were CD4+CD25+CD127-/low cells. TCRdb redid the calling of the 5' RACE reads with MiXCR, one entry per CDR3 protein. The sample comprises tens of thousands of distinct CDR3 sequences, less than 30% of which are singletons, and 2% to 2.5% rests with the top ten. The sequence derives from a female donor with breast cancer. This rearrangement joins TRBV7-3 to TRBJ2-7; the D gene is possibly TRBD1 (6 bases). Sequencing was done on a sample of tumor-infiltrating Tregs sorted from the breast tumor. This CDR3 reads CASSLVGQENYEQYF. CDR3 nucleotides: TGTGCCAGCAGCTTAGTGGGACAAGAAAACTACGAGCAGTACTTC.